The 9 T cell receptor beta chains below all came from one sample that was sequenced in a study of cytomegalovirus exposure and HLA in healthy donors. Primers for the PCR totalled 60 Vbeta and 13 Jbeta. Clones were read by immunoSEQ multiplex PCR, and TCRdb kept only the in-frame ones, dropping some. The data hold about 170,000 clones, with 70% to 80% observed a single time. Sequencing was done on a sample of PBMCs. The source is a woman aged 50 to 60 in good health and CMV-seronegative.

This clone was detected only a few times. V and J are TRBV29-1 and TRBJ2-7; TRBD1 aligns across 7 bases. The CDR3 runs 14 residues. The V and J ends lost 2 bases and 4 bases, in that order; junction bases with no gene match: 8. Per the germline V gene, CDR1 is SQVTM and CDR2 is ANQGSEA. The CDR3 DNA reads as TGCAGCGTTGAAATTGGCGGCAGGGGGTACGAGCAGTACTTC. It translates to CSVEIGGRGYEQYF.

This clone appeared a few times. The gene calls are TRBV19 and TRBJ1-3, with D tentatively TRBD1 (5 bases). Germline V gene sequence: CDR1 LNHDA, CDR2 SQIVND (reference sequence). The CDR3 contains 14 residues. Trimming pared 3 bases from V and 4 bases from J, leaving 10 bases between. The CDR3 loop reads CASSIEQDGNTIYF. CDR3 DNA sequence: TGTGCCAGTAGTATTGAACAGGACGGAAACACCATATATTTT.

For the CDR3, the DNA is TGTGCCAGCAGCCAGTTTGGGGGGAATGAAAAACTGTTTTTT. This sequence encodes CASSQFGGNEKLFF. The J gene is TRBJ1-4, the V gene TRBV6-1; D might be TRBD1 (5 bases). Germline CDR1 and CDR2: MNHNS and SASEGT. The length of the CDR3 is 14 residues. V was shortened by 6 bases and J by 5 bases, with 13 bases between the two germline ends.

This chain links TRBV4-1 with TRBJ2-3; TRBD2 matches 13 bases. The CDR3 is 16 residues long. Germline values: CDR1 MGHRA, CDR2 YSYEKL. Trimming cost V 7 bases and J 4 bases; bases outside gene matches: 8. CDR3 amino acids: CASTPTSGRRSDTQYF. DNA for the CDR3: TGCGCCAGCACCCCGACTAGCGGGAGGAGGTCAGATACGCAGTATTTT.

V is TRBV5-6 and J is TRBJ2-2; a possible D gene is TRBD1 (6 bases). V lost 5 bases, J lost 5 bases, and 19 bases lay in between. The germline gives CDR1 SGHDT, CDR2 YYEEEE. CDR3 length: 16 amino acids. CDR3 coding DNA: TGTGCCAGCAGTTACAGGGTAGGGGCCGTTACCGGGGAGCTGTTTTTT. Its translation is CASSYRVGAVTGELFF.

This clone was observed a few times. CDR3 sequence: CASSFFRGYEQYF. The CDR3 nucleotides are TGTGCCAGCAGCTTTTTCCGAGGGTACGAGCAGTACTTC. The chain uses TRBV7-2 and TRBJ2-7; maybe TRBD2 (5 bases). This CDR3 comprises 13 residues. Looked up from germline, CDR1 is SGHTA and CDR2 is FQGNSA. Trimming left V 3 bases short and J 4 bases short, with 10 bases between.

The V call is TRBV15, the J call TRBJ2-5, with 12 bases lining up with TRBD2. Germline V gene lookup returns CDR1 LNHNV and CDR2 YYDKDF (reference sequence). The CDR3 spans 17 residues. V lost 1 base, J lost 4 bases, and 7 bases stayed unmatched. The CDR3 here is CATSRGLAGDYAETQYF. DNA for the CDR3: TGTGCCACCAGCAGAGGACTAGCGGGGGACTATGCAGAGACCCAGTACTTC.

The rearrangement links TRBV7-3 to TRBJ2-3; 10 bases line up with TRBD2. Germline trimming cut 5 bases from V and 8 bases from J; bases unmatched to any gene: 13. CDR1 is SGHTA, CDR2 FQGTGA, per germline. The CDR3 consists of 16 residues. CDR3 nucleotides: TGTGCCAGCAGCCCGGGGTTAGCGGGAGGCTTCAGTACGCAGTATTTT. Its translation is CASSPGLAGGFSTQYF.

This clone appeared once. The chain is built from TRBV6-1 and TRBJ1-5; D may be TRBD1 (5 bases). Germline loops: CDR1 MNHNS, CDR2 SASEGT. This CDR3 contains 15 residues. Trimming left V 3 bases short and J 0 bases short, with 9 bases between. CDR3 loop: CASSDGDFSNQPQHF. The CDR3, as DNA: TGTGCCAGCAGTGATGGGGACTTTAGCAATCAGCCCCAGCATTTT.